This T cell receptor (beta chain) was identified in a study of blood T cell repertoires in COVID-19. Study details: Collection of acute and convalescent COVID-19 samples took place in the United States, Italy and Spain. The analysed material was cDNA or gDNA that came from T cells, B-cell-depleted T cells, or PBMCs.

The CDR3 consists of 15 residues. Germline V CDR1 and CDR2: LGHDT, YNNKEL (reference sequence). V was cut by 5 bases and J by 3 bases, with 17 bases left in between. As processed by the authors: By means of reference gene primer amplification, nucleated cell counts were estimated. Assay used: immunoSEQ multiplex PCR; TCRdb lists only in-frame clones, some missing. D and trimming come from the DNA, and the V and J calls and clone size come from that table. Altogether approximately 150,000 clones are present, 65% to 90% being singletons, with the ten largest covering about 10%. The chain employs TRBV3-1 (or the pseudogene TRBV3-2) and TRBJ2-7, with D possibly being TRBD1 (5 bases). The receptor was derived from a man in his sixties with active or convalescent COVID-19. Material for sequencing was peripheral blood. The CDR3 DNA sequence: TGTGCCAGCAGCACCTCGGACACTCCTTACTACGAGCAGTACGTC. This codes for CASSTSDTPYYEQYV.